The present T cell receptor beta chain was sequenced within a study of T cell changes during pregnancy in multiple sclerosis. Repertoires were generated with immunoSEQ multiplex PCR, while TCRdb's copy carries only in-frame clones and drops some. The sample lists about 46,000 clones, roughly 93% occurring once. This receptor was obtained from a female donor in good health, enrolled as a control in a pregnancy study. Sequenced here: CD4+ T cells from peripheral blood mononuclear cells, sampled in the second trimester of pregnancy.

The CDR3, as DNA: TGTGCCAGCAGTTGGACAGTCTACGGCTACACCTTC. It translates to CASSWTVYGYTF. The V gene is TRBV6-1, the J gene TRBJ1-2; maybe TRBD1 (6 bases). The CDR3 consists of 12 residues. CDR1 MNHNS and CDR2 SASEGT come from the germline V gene. V was pared by 5 bases and J by 8 bases, with 12 bases between.